A single TCR beta chain is shown here with its context. The clone's antigen remains unknown. Base qualities are not recorded, but no much larger clone differs from it by a single base. Each collaborating institution followed its own protocols to collect whole blood in K2EDTA tubes. For TCRbeta analysis, collaborator samples were shipped as frozen whole blood, as isolated PBMCs, or as DNA extracted from either sample type. This entry is derived from a study of blood T cell repertoires in COVID-19 (dated by TCRdb to 2018 to 2021). The study in broad terms: Samples covering the acute and convalescent phases of COVID-19 were provided by collaborators in the United States, Italy and Spain. The material from the prospective study consisted of cDNA or gDNA derived from T cells, B-cell-depleted T cells, or PBMCs. Deeply sampled blood TCRbeta repertoires from subjects exposed to, actively infected with, or recovered from COVID-19 were included in the dataset. Samples were obtained from the ongoing ImmuneRACE study (first 160 participants) and from about 1,300 subjects provided by 6 global collaborators. Where HLA class I and class II types were available, the types were taken from metadata supplied by the sample provider, not from assay-based typing. The repertoires were released in a freely available public database meant as a resource for research on the immune response to SARS-CoV-2. The sample metadata nearly always contained a de-identified subject ID, COVID-19 status, age in years and sex.

TCRbeta CDR3 regions were amplified from genomic DNA using the immunoSEQ Assay, a bias-controlled multiplex PCR. The study's processing was this. Within the assay, amplification of reference gene primers was used to estimate how many nucleated cells each sample contained. Sequence reads were collapsed and filtered to measure the absolute abundance of every unique TCRbeta CDR3 rearrangement. For each sample, productive Simpson clonality was calculated by taking the square root of Simpson's diversity index across productive rearrangements. The table was pulled from immuneACCESS by TCRdb, which kept in-frame rearrangements only. Such tables lose some clones; where checked, under half of the loss comes from unresolved V genes, and the rest has no known cause. That table gives V, J and clone size, and the DNA gave D and trimming. The sample contains about 58,000 clones, around 90% of them found a single time. In total, the top ten clones hold about an eighth of the sample.

Broader findings and caveats from the paper: Clinical and demographic metadata were provided uncurated, with the amount varying by source and participant.

V ends up 4 bases short and J 7 bases short, with an unmatched junction base count of 7. Inclusive of the bounding cysteine and phenylalanine, the CDR3 is 14 residues long. Solely the CDR3 DNA is kept, with 42 bases framed from the first base. As encoded in the germline V gene, CDR1 is SGHRS while CDR2 is YFSETQ. The V and J segments used are TRBV5-1 and TRBJ1-2, and TRBD1 aligns with 10 junction nucleotides. The origin of this receptor is a man aged 60-69 years with active COVID-19. Sequences were obtained from peripheral blood. The base sequence is TGCGCCAGCAGCCTCGATCGGGACAGGGGTGGCTACACCTTC. Its coded protein is CASSLDRDRGGYTF.